Shown below are 28 T cell receptor beta chains from a single sample sequenced in a study of blood T cell repertoires in COVID-19. Clones were sequenced by immunoSEQ multiplex PCR, and TCRdb holds only the in-frame ones, with some missing. In the table there are under 350,000 clones, 70% to 90% of which are singletons. The sequenced material came from PBMCs or T cells enriched from blood (not recorded which). These TCRs come from a woman in her thirties or forties with acute COVID-19.

The V gene is TRBV29-1, the J gene TRBJ2-7, with 7 bases that match TRBD1. There are 13 residues in the CDR3. V shed 5 bases and J 3 bases; nucleotides not matched to a gene: 7. Germline V gene data show CDR1 as SQVTM and CDR2 as ANQGSEA. For the CDR3, the DNA is TGCAGCGTTCTAAACAGGGGCAACTACGAGCAGTACTTC. Encoded protein: CSVLNRGNYEQYF.

The J gene is TRBJ1-5, the V gene TRBV27, with D uncertain. The CDR3 is made up of 16 amino acids. Trimming removed 2 bases at V and 7 bases at J, with 18 bases between. Germline V gene sequence: CDR1 MNHEY, CDR2 SMNVEV (reference sequence). The CDR3 is CASSLRYGKGYQPQHF. CDR3 DNA sequence: TGTGCCAGCAGTTTAAGATACGGGAAAGGGTACCAGCCCCAGCATTTT.

The CDR3 region has the DNA TGTGCCAGCAGCGTGGGACTAGCGGCTGCGGGAGACGGAGAGACCCAGTACTTC. Protein sequence: CASSVGLAAAGDGETQYF. The J gene is TRBJ2-5, the V gene TRBV9; 11 bases line up with TRBD2. The CDR3 sequence is 18 residues long. V lost 2 bases to trimming and J lost 4 bases; unmatched junction nucleotides: 13. Germline CDR1 reads SGDLS; CDR2 reads YYNGEE.

The chain is built from TRBV11-2 and TRBJ1-1; possible D gene TRBD1, 5 bases. Germline CDR1 SGHAT, CDR2 FQNNGV. This CDR3 region has 13 residues. V shed 2 bases and J shed 6 bases, with 10 bases lying between them. Here the CDR3 DNA reads TGTGCCAGCAGCTTACCAGGGATGGCTGAAGCTTTCTTT. This codes for CASSLPGMAEAFF.

This clone has a single count. V usage is TRBV7-8 and J usage is TRBJ2-6; D not resolved. The CDR3 spans 19 residues. The germline gives CDR1 SGHVS, CDR2 FQNEAQ. The V end lost 1 base, the J end lost 0 bases, and 16 bases lay between the germline ends. The DNA of the CDR3 is TGTGCCAGCAGCTTAGTCTTCCTAGGCTTCGACTCTGGGGCCAACGTCCTGACTTTC. As protein: CASSLVFLGFDSGANVLTF.

The chain is built from TRBV28 and TRBJ1-4, with a possible D match to TRBD1 (6 bases). The CDR3 has 16 residues. V was trimmed by 5 bases and J by 0 bases, leaving 13 bases between them. Germline CDR1 MDHEN, CDR2 SYDVKM. CDR3 residues: CASSLGTLATNEKLFF. CDR3 nucleotides: TGTGCCAGCAGTCTGGGGACACTCGCAACTAATGAAAAACTGTTTTTT.

This clone was counted once. The V and J genes are TRBV7-9 and TRBJ1-1; D gene uncertain. The CDR3 consists of 14 residues. Germline V gene lookup returns CDR1 SEHNR and CDR2 FQNEAQ (reference sequence). V was cut by 1 base and J by 0 bases, with 6 bases left in between. The CDR3 bases are TGTGCCAGCAGCTTAGTGCCAGTGAACACTGAAGCTTTCTTT. This encodes CASSLVPVNTEAFF.

The J gene is TRBJ1-2, the V gene TRBV19; 10 bases are a match to TRBD1. The CDR3 has 17 residues. Germline CDR1 is LNHDA and CDR2 is SQIVND (reference sequence). V lost 0 bases, J lost 5 bases, and 9 bases stayed unmatched. The CDR3: CASSIDLSTGGGYGYTF. DNA for the CDR3: TGTGCCAGTAGTATAGACCTTTCGACAGGGGGCGGTTATGGCTACACCTTC.

This chain uses TRBV5-1 with TRBJ2-7; TRBD1 matches 7 bases. The CDR3 length is 15 residues. Trimming at V came to 0 bases and at J to 5 bases, leaving 8 bases not matched to a gene. Germline CDR1 reads SGHRS; CDR2 reads YFSETQ. This CDR3 is CASSLGRGIMDEQYF. CDR3 nucleotide sequence: TGCGCCAGCAGCTTGGGCAGGGGGATTATGGACGAGCAGTACTTC.

This clone came up once. The chain links TRBV24-1 to TRBJ2-7; D is unclear. The CDR3 extends over 13 amino acids. Per the germline V gene, CDR1 is KGHDR and CDR2 is SFDVKD. The V gene lost 3 bases and the J gene lost 6 bases, with 11 bases spanning the gap. The CDR3 spells CATSDEVKAEQYF. In DNA, the CDR3 is TGTGCCACCAGTGATGAGGTCAAGGCCGAGCAGTACTTC.

The rearrangement links TRBV25-1 to TRBJ1-1, with D possibly matching TRBD1 (5 bases). The length of the CDR3 is 13 residues. Trimming left V 6 bases short and J 1 base short, with 9 bases between. The germline V gene has CDR1 MGHDK and CDR2 SYGVNS. The DNA of the CDR3 is TGTGCCAGCAGGGGGCTCGGGAACACTGAAGCTTTCTTT. It specifies CASRGLGNTEAFF.

The genes are TRBV6-2 or TRBV6-3 and TRBJ2-2, with 8 bases lining up with TRBD2. The CDR3 has 17 amino acids. With 2 bases clipped from V and 6 bases from J, the junction kept 11 bases outside the gene matches. Per germline, CDR1 MNHEY and CDR2 SVGEGT. Here the CDR3 DNA reads TGTGCCAGCAGTTACGGGGGGCGACTAGCGATATCCGGGGAGCTGTTTTTT. It codes for CASSYGGRLAISGELFF.

The chain employs TRBV7-9 and TRBJ1-2; 11 bases map to TRBD1. In germline, CDR1 is SEHNR, CDR2 FQNEAQ (reference sequence). The CDR3 extends over 16 amino acids. V dropped 5 bases and J dropped 3; count of bases not matched to a gene: 8. For the CDR3, the DNA is TGTGCCAGCAGCCCGAGAGGGACAGGGGGTGACTATGGCTACACCTTC. This gives the protein CASSPRGTGGDYGYTF.

The chain carries TRBV29-1 and TRBJ1-1; D unresolved. This CDR3 has 14 residues. Deletions cut 6 bases from V and 0 bases from J, with 14 bases between. Looked up from germline, CDR1 is SQVTM and CDR2 is ANQGSEA. Here the CDR3 DNA reads TGCAGCGTGGAGAGCGGGAGACTGAACACTGAAGCTTTCTTT. It specifies CSVESGRLNTEAFF.

The genes are TRBV9 and TRBJ1-6, with 7 bases identical to TRBD1. The junction had 4 bases not matched to a gene; V was cut back by 3 bases and J by 4 bases. Germline V CDR1 and CDR2: SGDLS, YYNGEE. The CDR3 is 15 amino acids. The CDR3 bases are TGTGCCAGCAGCGGAGACAGGGATTATAATTCACCCCTCCACTTT. Protein sequence: CASSGDRDYNSPLHF.

This chain joins TRBV2 and TRBJ1-6, with no clear D. V was clipped by 2 bases and J by 8 bases, with 7 bases between them. The CDR3 loop spans 13 amino acids. From germline, CDR1 is SNHLY and CDR2 FYNNEI. The CDR3 reads CASSETRDSPLHF. The CDR3 DNA reads TGTGCCAGCAGTGAAACGAGGGATTCACCCCTCCACTTT.

This chain connects TRBV28 to TRBJ2-2; TRBD2 is a possible D gene (7 bases). CDR1 is MDHEN and CDR2 is SYDVKM in the germline V gene. This CDR3 region has 16 residues. V was clipped by 6 bases and J by 4 bases, with 18 bases between them. CDR3 sequence (DNA): TGTGCCAGCAGCCCTTGGGGGGGCCCGGGCACCGGGGAGCTGTTTTTT. It yields the protein CASSPWGGPGTGELFF.

This clone was found once. J is TRBJ1-3 and V is TRBV19, with D perhaps matching TRBD1 (5 bases). This CDR3 region has 17 residues. V was trimmed by 6 bases and J by 2 bases, leaving 20 bases between them. CDR1 and CDR2 from the germline V gene are LNHDA and SQIVND (reference sequence). Here the CDR3 DNA reads TGTGCCAGTAGGGGCTGGGACCCCGGGGGAGCTGGAAACACCATATATTTT. This translates into CASRGWDPGGAGNTIYF.

This sequence joins TRBV30 and TRBJ1-5, with a weak D call TRBD1 (5 bases). Germline V lookup: CDR1 GTSNPN, CDR2 SVGIG (reference sequence). The CDR3 has 16 amino acids. Between the trimmed V and J ends, which lost 3 bases and 4 bases, there was a span of 19 bases. The CDR3 nucleotides are TGTGCCTGGAGGGTCCCCCGTGGCAGGGAAAATCAGCCCCAGCATTTT. Residues: CAWRVPRGRENQPQHF.

V gene TRBV5-1 combines with J gene TRBJ2-7; 12 nucleotides match TRBD2. After removal of 4 bases from V and 3 bases from J, the junction contained 5 bases not matched to a gene. The CDR3 totals 15 residues. From germline, CDR1 is SGHRS and CDR2 YFSETQ. The CDR3 nucleotides read TGCGCCAGCAGCCCGTGGACTAGCGGGGTCTACGAGCAGTACTTC. Translating it yields CASSPWTSGVYEQYF.

This clone was counted once. The chain links TRBV27 to TRBJ1-5, with D possibly TRBD1 on 5 matching bases. The CDR3 consists of 16 residues. V shed 3 bases and J shed 0 bases, with 12 bases lying between them. The germline CDR1 and CDR2 sequences are MNHEY and SMNVEV (reference sequence). CDR3 region: CASSFDSRVSNQPQHF. The CDR3, as DNA: TGTGCCAGCAGTTTCGACAGCCGGGTTAGCAATCAGCCCCAGCATTTT.

The chain uses TRBV2 and TRBJ2-1; unclear D gene. The V gene lost 4 bases and the J gene lost 3 bases, with 4 bases spanning the gap. Germline V gives CDR1 SNHLY, CDR2 FYNNEI. The CDR3 is 12 amino acids. CDR3 sequence: CASSGGYNEQFF. The DNA for the CDR3 is TGTGCCAGCAGTGGAGGCTACAATGAGCAGTTCTTC.

This clone was seen more than once but under ten times. The gene calls are TRBV5-1 and TRBJ1-1, with D unresolved. CDR3 length: 15 residues. Germline loops: CDR1 SGHRS, CDR2 YFSETQ. V lost 0 bases to trimming and J lost 4 bases, with 13 bases between them. The CDR3, as DNA: TGCGCCAGCAGCTTGGCTATGGCGCAGGCCACTGAAGCTTTCTTT. Amino acid sequence: CASSLAMAQATEAFF. The full variable domain, in which reference TRBV5-1 and TRBJ1-1 provide the parts outside the CDR3, is KAGVTQTPRYLIKTRGQQVTLSCSPISGHRSVSWYQQTPGQGLQFLFEYFSETQRNKGNFPGRFSGRQFSNSRSEMNVSTLELGDSALYLCASSLAMAQATEAFFGQGTRLTVV.

This sequence joins TRBV7-3 and TRBJ1-5, with a weak D call TRBD1 (6 bases). CDR1 and CDR2 (germline): SGHTA, FQGTGA. Trimming removed 5 bases from V and 7 bases from J, with 12 bases in between. The CDR3 extends over 13 amino acids. The CDR3 sequence: CASSEQGGQPQHF. The CDR3 DNA is TGTGCCAGCAGCGAACAGGGTGGCCAGCCCCAGCATTTT.

This rearrangement joins TRBV28 to TRBJ1-3; 10 bases align to TRBD1. V lost 6 bases, J lost 10 bases, and 12 bases stayed unmatched. Per germline, CDR1 MDHEN and CDR2 SYDVKM. The CDR3 totals 15 residues. The CDR3 DNA reads TGTGCCAGCAGCTTGGACAGGGGGTGGAGGTATACCATATATTTT. Its translation: CASSLDRGWRYTIYF.

The rearrangement uses TRBV29-1 and TRBJ1-1, with a tentative D call TRBD1 (6 bases). V was shortened by 8 bases and J by 2 bases, with 12 bases between the two germline ends. Germline CDR1 and CDR2: SQVTM and ANQGSEA. The CDR3 is 12 residues long. The CDR3 region is CSPSQGNTEAFF. The CDR3 nucleotides are TGCAGCCCCTCACAGGGCAACACTGAAGCTTTCTTT.

In this sample, this clone turned up once. The chain combines TRBV5-1 with TRBJ2-2; a weak D match, TRBD1 (6 bases). The CDR3 has 17 amino acids. Trimming pared 1 base from V and 5 bases from J, leaving 18 bases between. The germline gives CDR1 SGHRS, CDR2 YFSETQ. Written as DNA, the CDR3 is TGCGCCAGCAGCTTGAGGCAGGGGAACGGAAGGACCGGGGAGCTGTTTTTT. This encodes CASSLRQGNGRTGELFF. Full variable domain (outside the CDR3, taken from reference TRBV5-1 and TRBJ2-2): KAGVTQTPRYLIKTRGQQVTLSCSPISGHRSVSWYQQTPGQGLQFLFEYFSETQRNKGNFPGRFSGRQFSNSRSEMNVSTLELGDSALYLCASSLRQGNGRTGELFFGEGSRLTVL.

The J gene is TRBJ2-1, the V gene TRBV1; the table calls TRBD2, which could not be checked here. TRBV1 is a listed pseudogene. The CDR3 loop spans 17 amino acids. CDR3 sequence (DNA): TGCACCAGCAGCCATCCGGGACTAGCAAAGAATGACAATGAGCAGTTCTTC. Amino acids: CTSSHPGLAKNDNEQFF.